This T cell receptor beta chain originates from a study of T cell repertoires in cytomegalovirus infection. TCRdb re-derived calls from the reads in MiXCR, one entry per CDR3 protein. The table lists about 920,000 distinct CDR3 sequences, around 32% of them singletons, with about an eighth in the top ten. This CDR3 spans 16 amino acids. V gave up 3 bases and J gave up 1 base, with 15 bases separating them. Per the germline V gene, CDR1 is MGHRA and CDR2 is YSYEKL. On this clonotype itself: Its antigen is unidentified.

The V and J genes are TRBV4-1 and TRBJ1-2; no clear D gene. The sequence was obtained from a human donor in good health (CMV status not recorded). Some clones in this sample may be carry-over from other donors' samples. Sequencing used cultured CD8+ T cells from PBMCs, obtained from culture after CMV antigen stimulation. CDR3 loop: CASSHKMAGVNYGYTF. The CDR3 DNA reads as TGCGCCAGCAGCCACAAGATGGCTGGGGTTAACTATGGCTACACCTTC.